This TCR beta chain comes out of a study of graft-versus-host responses after intestinal transplantation. V dropped 3 bases and J dropped 1; count of bases not matched to a gene: 7. Germline V gives CDR1 SGDLS, CDR2 YYNGEE. The CDR3 spans 16 residues. Note on this clone: What it recognizes is unknown.

Overall study findings and caveats: High graft-versus-host to host-versus-graft clonal ratios were found in allografts of patients who had graft-donor T cell macrochimerism. GvH clones were identified in recipient marrow, with some first appearing in ileum or blood.

Here immunoSEQ multiplex PCR was the method, and the copy in TCRdb shows in-frame clones only, minus some. Here the sample spans tens of thousands of clones, 70% to 90% being singletons. The material sequenced was PBMCs, taken 26 days after transplant. The sequence was obtained from a human patient who received an intestinal transplant, so some T cells may come from the graft donor. V is TRBV9 and J is TRBJ2-1, with 7 nucleotides matching TRBD1. In DNA, the CDR3 is TGTGCCAGCAGCGGAACCCAGGGGGATTCCTACAATGAGCAGTTCTTC. Its protein product is CASSGTQGDSYNEQFF.